Given below is one T cell receptor (beta chain) in context. Trimming cost V 10 bases and J 6 bases; bases outside gene matches: 12. The CDR3 extends over 14 amino acids. Germline lookup yields CDR1 MDHEN and CDR2 SYDVKM. The data were taken from a study of control samples from healthy donors and cancer patients. Sequenced by immunoSEQ multiplex PCR; TCRdb stores in-frame clones only, minus some. The sample shows roughly 86,000 clones, roughly 93% of them seen only once. Sequencing input: blood. This chain connects TRBV28 to TRBJ1-5; 7 bases fit TRBD1. The clonotype comes from a young woman in good health. The CDR3 sequence is CAISGGGNGQPQHF. In DNA form, the CDR3 reads TGTGCCATCTCCGGAGGGGGCAACGGTCAGCCCCAGCATTTT.